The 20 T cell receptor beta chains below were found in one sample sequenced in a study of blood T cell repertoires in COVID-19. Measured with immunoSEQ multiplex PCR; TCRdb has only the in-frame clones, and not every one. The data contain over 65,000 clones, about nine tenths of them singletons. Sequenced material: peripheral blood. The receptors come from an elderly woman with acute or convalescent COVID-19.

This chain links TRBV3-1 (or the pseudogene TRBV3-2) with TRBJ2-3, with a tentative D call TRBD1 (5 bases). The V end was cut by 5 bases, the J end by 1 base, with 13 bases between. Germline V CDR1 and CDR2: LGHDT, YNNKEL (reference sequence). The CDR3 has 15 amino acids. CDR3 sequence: CASSLRQPRTDTQYF. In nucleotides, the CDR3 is TGTGCCAGCAGCTTACGACAGCCCCGCACAGATACGCAGTATTTT.

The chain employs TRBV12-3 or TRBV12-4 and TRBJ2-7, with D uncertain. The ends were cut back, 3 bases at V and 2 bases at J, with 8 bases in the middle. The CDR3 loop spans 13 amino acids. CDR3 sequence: CASSFRHTYEQYF. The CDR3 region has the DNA TGTGCCAGCAGTTTTCGACACACCTACGAGCAGTACTTC.

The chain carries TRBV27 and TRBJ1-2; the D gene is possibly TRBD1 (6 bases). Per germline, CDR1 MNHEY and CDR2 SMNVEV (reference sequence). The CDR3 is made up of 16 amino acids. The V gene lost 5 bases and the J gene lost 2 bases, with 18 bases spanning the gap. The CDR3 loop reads CASSPYTGKRNYGYTF. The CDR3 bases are TGTGCCAGCAGTCCATACACAGGGAAAAGAAACTATGGCTACACCTTC.

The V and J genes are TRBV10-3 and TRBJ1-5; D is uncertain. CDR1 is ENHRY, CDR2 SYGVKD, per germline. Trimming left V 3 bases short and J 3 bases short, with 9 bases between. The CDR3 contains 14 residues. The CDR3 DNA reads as TGTGCCATCAGTGAAGACATGTCCAATCAGCCCCAGCATTTT. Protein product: CAISEDMSNQPQHF.

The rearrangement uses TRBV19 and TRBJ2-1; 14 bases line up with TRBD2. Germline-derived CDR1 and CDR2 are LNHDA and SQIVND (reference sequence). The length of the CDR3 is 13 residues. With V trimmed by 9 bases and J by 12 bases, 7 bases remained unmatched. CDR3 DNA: TGTGCCAGCACGACTAGCGGGAGGGCCGCGCAGTTCTTC. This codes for CASTTSGRAAQFF.

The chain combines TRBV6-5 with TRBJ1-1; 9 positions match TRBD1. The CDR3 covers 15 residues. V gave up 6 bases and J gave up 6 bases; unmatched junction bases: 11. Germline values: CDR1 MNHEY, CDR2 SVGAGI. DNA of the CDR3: TGTGCCAGCAGGTATCAGGACAGGGGAGGCGCTGAAGCTTTCTTT. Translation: CASRYQDRGGAEAFF.

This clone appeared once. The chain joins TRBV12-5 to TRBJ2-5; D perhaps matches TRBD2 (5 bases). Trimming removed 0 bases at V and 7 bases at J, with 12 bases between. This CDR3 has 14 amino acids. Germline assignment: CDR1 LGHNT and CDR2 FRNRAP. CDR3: CASGLVRGPMTQYF. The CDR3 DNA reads TGTGCTAGTGGTTTGGTGCGCGGGCCTATGACCCAGTACTTC.

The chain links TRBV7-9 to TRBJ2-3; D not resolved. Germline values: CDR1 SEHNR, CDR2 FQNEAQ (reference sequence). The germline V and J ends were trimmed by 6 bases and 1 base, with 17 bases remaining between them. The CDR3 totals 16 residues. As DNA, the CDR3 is TGTGCCAGCAGTTTCCTCAGGAAGACCGGCACAGATACGCAGTATTTT. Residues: CASSFLRKTGTDTQYF.

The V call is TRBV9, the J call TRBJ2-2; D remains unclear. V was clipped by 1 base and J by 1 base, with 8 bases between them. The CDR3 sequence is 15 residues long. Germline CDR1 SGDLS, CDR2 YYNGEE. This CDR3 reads CASSVSNWNTGELFF. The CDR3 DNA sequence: TGTGCCAGCAGCGTATCCAACTGGAACACCGGGGAGCTGTTTTTT.

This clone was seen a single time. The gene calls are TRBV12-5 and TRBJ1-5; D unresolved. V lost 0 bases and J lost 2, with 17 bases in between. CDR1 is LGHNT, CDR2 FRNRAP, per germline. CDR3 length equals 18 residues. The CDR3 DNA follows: TGTGCTAGTGGTTTGGTACTTACGGACTCCGGGGGCAATCAGCCCCAGCATTTT. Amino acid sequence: CASGLVLTDSGGNQPQHF.

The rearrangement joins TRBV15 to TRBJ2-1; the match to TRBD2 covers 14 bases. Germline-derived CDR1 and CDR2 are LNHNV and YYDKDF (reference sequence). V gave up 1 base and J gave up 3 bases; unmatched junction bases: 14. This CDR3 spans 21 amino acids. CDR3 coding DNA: TGTGCCACCAGCAGAGTAACTACTTCGGGACTAGCGGGAGCCAGCTACAATGAGCAGTTCTTC. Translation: CATSRVTTSGLAGASYNEQFF.

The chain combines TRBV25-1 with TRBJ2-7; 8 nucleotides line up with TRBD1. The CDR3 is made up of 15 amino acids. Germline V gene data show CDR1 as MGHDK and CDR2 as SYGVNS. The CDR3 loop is CATKRGTGLSYEQYF. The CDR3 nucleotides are TGTGCAACTAAACGGGGGACAGGCCTCTCCTACGAGCAGTACTTC.

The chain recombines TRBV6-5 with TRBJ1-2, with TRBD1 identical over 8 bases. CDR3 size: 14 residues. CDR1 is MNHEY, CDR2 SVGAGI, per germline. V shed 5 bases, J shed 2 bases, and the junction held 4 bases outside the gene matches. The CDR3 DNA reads TGTGCCAGCAGTACCGACAGGGGCAACTATGGCTACACCTTC. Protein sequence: CASSTDRGNYGYTF.

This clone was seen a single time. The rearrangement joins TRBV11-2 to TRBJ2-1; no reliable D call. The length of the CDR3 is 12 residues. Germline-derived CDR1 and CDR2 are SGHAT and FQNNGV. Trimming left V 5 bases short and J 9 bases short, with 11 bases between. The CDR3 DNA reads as TGTGCCAGCAGCCCGGTCGCTGGTGAGCAGTTCTTC. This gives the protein CASSPVAGEQFF.

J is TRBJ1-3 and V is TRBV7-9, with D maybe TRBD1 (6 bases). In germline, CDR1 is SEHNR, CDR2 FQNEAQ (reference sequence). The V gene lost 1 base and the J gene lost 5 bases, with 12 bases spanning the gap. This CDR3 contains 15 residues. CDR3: CASSLGFGGRNTIYF. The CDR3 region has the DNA TGTGCCAGCAGCTTAGGTTTTGGGGGCCGAAACACCATATATTTT.

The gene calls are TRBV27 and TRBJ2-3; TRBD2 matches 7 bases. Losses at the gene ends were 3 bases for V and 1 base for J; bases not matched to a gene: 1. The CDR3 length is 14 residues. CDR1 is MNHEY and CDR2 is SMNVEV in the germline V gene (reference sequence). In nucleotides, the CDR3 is TGTGCCAGCAGTTTCCTAGCGGGCACAGATACGCAGTATTTT. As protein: CASSFLAGTDTQYF.

As DNA, the CDR3 is TGTGCCAGCAGCCAAGATCTAGTGGGACAGGTCGGTTCACCCCTCCACTTT. Translating gives CASSQDLVGQVGSPLHF. V and J are TRBV4-2 and TRBJ1-6, with TRBD1 identical over 8 bases. V gave up 0 bases and J gave up 9 bases; unmatched junction bases: 10. Per germline, CDR1 LGHNA and CDR2 YNFKEQ. This CDR3 comprises 17 residues.

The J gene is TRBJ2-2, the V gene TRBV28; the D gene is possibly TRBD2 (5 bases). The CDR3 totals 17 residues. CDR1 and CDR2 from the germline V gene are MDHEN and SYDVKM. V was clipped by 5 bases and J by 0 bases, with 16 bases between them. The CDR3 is CASSGVDGLANTGELFF. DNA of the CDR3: TGTGCCAGCAGTGGGGTGGACGGACTCGCGAACACCGGGGAGCTGTTTTTT.

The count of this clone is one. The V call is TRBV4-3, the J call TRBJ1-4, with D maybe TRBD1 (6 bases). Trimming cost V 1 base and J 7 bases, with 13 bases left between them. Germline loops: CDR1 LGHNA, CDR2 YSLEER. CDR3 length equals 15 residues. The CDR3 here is CASSQVAGESEKLFF. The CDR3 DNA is TGCGCCAGCAGCCAAGTAGCAGGGGAGAGTGAAAAACTGTTTTTT.

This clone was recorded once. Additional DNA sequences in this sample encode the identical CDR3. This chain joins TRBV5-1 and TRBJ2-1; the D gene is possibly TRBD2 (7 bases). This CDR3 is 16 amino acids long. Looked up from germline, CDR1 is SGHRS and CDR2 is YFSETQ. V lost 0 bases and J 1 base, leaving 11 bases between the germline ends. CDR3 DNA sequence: TGCGCCAGCAGCTTGGTCGCGGGGGCATCCTACAATGAGCAGTTCTTC. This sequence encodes CASSLVAGASYNEQFF.